The 7 T cell receptor beta chains given below trace back to one sample, sequenced in a study of cytomegalovirus exposure and HLA in healthy donors. Both 60 Vbeta primers and 13 Jbeta primers went into the PCR. Profiled with immunoSEQ multiplex PCR; TCRdb holds only in-frame clones, not every one. The sample records 140,000 or so clones, around 90% being singletons. The sample was PBMCs. The receptor set was obtained from a middle-aged woman in good health and CMV-seronegative.

This chain links TRBV15 with TRBJ2-3; 8 bases match TRBD2. This CDR3 region has 16 residues. Trimming removed 5 bases from V and 3 bases from J; junction bases left unmatched: 10. Germline V lookup: CDR1 LNHNV, CDR2 YYDKDF (reference sequence). CDR3 region: CATSPLSGVGTDTQYF. The CDR3 bases are TGTGCCACCAGCCCCCTTAGCGGGGTGGGGACAGATACGCAGTATTTT.

The V and J genes are TRBV6-5 and TRBJ1-3, with a weak D call TRBD1 (6 bases). This CDR3 is built from 16 residues. Looked up from germline, CDR1 is MNHEY and CDR2 is SVGAGI. Trimming shortened V by 3 bases and J by 0 bases, and 12 bases separated the two germline ends. The CDR3 loop is CASSYDRPSSGNTIYF. The CDR3 DNA reads as TGTGCCAGCAGTTATGACAGGCCTAGCTCTGGAAACACCATATATTTT.

The rearrangement uses TRBV28 and TRBJ1-5, with D tentatively TRBD1 (6 bases). The V end was cut by 4 bases, the J end by 9 bases, with 16 bases between. The germline CDR1 and CDR2 sequences are MDHEN and SYDVKM. CDR3 length: 14 residues. CDR3 nucleotides: TGTGCCAGCAGTTCTCCCAGGGGTGAGGGGCCCCAGCATTTT. Its translation: CASSSPRGEGPQHF.

This clone showed up just once. This chain uses TRBV11-3 with TRBJ1-1; 9 nucleotides agree with TRBD1. The CDR3 loop spans 15 amino acids. Looked up from germline, CDR1 is SGHNT and CDR2 is YENEEA. V lost 5 bases and J lost 0; bases outside the gene matches: 4. The CDR3 DNA sequence: TGTGCCAGCAGCAAACAGGGGGCGCTGAACACTGAAGCTTTCTTT. It translates to CASSKQGALNTEAFF.

J is TRBJ1-5 and V is TRBV30; D ambiguous. Trimming removed 0 bases from V and 7 bases from J, with 7 bases in between. Per the germline V gene, CDR1 is GTSNPN and CDR2 is SVGIG (reference sequence). The CDR3 has 12 amino acids. The CDR3 DNA follows: TGTGCCTGGAGTGTCGGGAGCCAGCCCCAGCATTTT. Translated: CAWSVGSQPQHF.

The V and J genes are TRBV10-2 and TRBJ2-1; 10 nucleotides agree with TRBD2. CDR1 is WSHSY, CDR2 SAAADI, per germline. J was trimmed by 9 bases and V by 7 bases; bases with no gene match: 15. CDR3 length: 16 amino acids. The CDR3 DNA follows: TGCGCCAGCACCTCGAGTTCCGGGACTAGCGTTAGTGAGCAGTTCTTC. It specifies CASTSSSGTSVSEQFF.

The chain joins TRBV19 to TRBJ2-5; 7 bases line up with TRBD1. The tail of the sequence fits TRBJ2-7 better, so the J call may be wrong. This CDR3 has 15 amino acids. Germline loops: CDR1 LNHDA, CDR2 SQIVND (reference sequence). This CDR3 is CASSITGAAPYEQYF. In DNA, the CDR3 is TGTGCCAGTAGTATAACAGGGGCCGCCCCCTACGAGCAGTACTTC.